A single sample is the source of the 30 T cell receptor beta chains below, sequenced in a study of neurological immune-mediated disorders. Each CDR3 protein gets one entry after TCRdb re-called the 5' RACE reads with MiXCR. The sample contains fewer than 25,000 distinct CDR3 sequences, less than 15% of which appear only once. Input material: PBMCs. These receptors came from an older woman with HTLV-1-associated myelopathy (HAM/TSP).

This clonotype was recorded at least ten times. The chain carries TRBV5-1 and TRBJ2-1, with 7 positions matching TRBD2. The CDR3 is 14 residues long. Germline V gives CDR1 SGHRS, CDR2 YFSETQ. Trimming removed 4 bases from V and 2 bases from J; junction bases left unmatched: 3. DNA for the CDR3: TGCGCCAGCAGCCTCGCGGGGGCCTACAATGAGCAGTTCTTC. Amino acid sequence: CASSLAGAYNEQFF.

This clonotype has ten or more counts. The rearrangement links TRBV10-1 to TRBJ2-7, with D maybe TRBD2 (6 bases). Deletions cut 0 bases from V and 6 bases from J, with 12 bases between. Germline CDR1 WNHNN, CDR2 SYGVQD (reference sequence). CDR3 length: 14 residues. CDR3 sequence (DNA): TGCGCCAGCAGTGAGTCTAAGGCGGGGCGCGAGCAGTACTTC. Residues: CASSESKAGREQYF.

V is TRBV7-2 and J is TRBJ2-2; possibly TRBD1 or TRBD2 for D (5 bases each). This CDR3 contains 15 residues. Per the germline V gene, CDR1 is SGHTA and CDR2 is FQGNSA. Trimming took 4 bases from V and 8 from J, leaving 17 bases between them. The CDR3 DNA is TGTGCCAGCAGCTCCAGCGGACCACAGGCAGGGGAGCTGTTTTTT. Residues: CASSSSGPQAGELFF. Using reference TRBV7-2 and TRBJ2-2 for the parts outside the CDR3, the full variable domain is GAGVSQSPSNKVTEKGKDVELRCDPISGHTALYWYRQSLGQGLEFLIYFQGNSAPDKSGLPSDRFSAERTGGSVSTLTIQRTQQEDSAVYLCASSSSGPQAGELFFGEGSRLTVL.

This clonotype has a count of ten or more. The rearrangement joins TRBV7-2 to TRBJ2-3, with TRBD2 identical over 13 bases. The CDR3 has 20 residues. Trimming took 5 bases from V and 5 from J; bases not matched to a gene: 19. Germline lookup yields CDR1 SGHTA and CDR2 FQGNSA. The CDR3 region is CASSPRRGLAGRESQDTQYF. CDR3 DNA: TGTGCCAGCAGCCCACGCAGGGGACTAGCGGGGCGGGAGTCTCAAGATACGCAGTATTTT.

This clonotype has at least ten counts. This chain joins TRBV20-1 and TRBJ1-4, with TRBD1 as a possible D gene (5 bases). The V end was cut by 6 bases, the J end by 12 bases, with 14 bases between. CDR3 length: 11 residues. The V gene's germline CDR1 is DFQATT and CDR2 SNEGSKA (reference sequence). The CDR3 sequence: CSAGGGIELFF. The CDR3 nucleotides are TGCAGTGCCGGGGGGGGGATTGAACTGTTTTTT.

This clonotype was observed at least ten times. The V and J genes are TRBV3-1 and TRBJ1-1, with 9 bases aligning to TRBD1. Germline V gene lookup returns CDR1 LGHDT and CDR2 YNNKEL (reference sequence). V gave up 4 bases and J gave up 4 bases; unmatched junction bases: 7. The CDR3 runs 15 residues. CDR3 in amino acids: CASSRRDRGSTEAFF. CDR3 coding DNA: TGTGCCAGCAGCCGAAGAGACAGGGGGAGCACTGAAGCTTTCTTT.

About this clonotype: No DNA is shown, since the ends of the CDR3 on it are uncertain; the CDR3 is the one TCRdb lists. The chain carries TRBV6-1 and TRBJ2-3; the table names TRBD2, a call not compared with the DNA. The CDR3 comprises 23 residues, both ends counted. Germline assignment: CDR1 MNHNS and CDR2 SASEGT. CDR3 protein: CASSPSSGNYEQYFGPGTHTQYF.

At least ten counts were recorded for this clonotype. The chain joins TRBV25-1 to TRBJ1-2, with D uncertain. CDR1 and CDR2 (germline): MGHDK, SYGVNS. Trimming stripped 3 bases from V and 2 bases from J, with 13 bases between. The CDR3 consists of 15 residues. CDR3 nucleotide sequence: TGTGCCAGCAGTGATTCGACCAGCCTGAACTATGGCTACACCTTC. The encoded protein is CASSDSTSLNYGYTF.

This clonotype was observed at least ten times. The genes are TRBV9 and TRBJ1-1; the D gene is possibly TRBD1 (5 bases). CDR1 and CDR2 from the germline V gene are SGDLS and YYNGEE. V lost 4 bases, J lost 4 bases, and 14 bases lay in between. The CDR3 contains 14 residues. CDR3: CASSPQVGGTEAFF. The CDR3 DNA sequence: TGTGCCAGCAGCCCACAGGTAGGAGGCACTGAAGCTTTCTTT.

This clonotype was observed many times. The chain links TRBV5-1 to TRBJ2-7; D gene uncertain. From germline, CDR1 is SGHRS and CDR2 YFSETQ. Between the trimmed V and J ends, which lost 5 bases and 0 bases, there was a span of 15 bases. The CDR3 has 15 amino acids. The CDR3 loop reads CASRQDLLSSYEQYF. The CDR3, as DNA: TGCGCCAGCAGGCAAGACCTCCTAAGCTCCTACGAGCAGTACTTC.

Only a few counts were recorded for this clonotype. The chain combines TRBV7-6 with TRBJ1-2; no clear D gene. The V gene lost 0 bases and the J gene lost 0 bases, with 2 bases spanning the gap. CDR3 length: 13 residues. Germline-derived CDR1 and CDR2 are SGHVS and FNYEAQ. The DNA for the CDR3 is TGTGCCAGCAGCTTAGCCTCTAACTATGGCTACACCTTC. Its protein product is CASSLASNYGYTF.

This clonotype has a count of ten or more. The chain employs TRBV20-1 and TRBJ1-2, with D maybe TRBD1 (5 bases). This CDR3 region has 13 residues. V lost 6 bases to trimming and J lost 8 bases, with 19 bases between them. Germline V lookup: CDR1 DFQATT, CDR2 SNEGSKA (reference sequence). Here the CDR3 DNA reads TGCAGTGCCCAGAGGGCAGGGACGAGCGGCTACACCTTC. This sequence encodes CSAQRAGTSGYTF.

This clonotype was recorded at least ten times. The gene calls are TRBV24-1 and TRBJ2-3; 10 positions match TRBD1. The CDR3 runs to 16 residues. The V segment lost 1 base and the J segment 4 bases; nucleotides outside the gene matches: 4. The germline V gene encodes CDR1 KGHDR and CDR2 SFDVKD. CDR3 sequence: CATSDFGQGGPDTQYF. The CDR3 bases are TGTGCCACCAGTGATTTCGGACAGGGGGGCCCAGATACGCAGTATTTT.

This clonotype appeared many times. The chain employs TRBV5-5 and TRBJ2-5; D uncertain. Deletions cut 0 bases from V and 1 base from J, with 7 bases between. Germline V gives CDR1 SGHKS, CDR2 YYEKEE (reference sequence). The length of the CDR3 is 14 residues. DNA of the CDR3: TGTGCCAGCAGCTTGGGGCTGTTCCAAGAGACCCAGTACTTC. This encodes CASSLGLFQETQYF.

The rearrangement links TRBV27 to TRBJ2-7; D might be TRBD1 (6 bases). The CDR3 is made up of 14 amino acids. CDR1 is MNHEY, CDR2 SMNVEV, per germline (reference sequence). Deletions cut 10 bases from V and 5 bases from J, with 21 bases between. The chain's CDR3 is CATTEGQFAHEQYF. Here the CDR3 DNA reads TGTGCCACGACGGAAGGACAGTTCGCCCACGAGCAGTACTTC.

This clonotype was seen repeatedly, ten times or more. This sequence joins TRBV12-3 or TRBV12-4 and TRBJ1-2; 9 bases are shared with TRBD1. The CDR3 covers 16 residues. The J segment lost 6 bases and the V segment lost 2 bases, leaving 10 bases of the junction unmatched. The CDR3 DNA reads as TGTGCCAGCAGTTTATCGGGACAGGGTCGGCTTAATGGCTACACCTTC. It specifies CASSLSGQGRLNGYTF.

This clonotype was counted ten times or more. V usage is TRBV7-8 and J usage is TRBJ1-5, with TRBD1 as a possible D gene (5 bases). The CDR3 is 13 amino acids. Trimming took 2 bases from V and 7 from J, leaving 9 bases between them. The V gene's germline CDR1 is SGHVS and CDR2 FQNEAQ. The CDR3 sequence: CASSLNRGQPQHF. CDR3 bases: TGTGCCAGCAGCTTAAATCGGGGCCAGCCCCAGCATTTT.

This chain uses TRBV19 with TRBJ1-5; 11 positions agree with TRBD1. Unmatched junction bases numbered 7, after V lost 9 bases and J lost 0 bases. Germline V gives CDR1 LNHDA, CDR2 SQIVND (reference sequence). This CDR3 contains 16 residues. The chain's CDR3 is CASMGQGVGSNQPQHF. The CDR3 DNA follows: TGTGCCAGCATGGGACAGGGGGTCGGTAGCAATCAGCCCCAGCATTTT.

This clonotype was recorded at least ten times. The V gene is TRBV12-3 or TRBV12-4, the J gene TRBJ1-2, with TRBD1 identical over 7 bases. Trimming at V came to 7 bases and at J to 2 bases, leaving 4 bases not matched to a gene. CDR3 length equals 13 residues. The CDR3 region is CASTPDRNYGYTF. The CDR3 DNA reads TGTGCCAGCACCCCGGACAGGAACTATGGCTACACCTTC.

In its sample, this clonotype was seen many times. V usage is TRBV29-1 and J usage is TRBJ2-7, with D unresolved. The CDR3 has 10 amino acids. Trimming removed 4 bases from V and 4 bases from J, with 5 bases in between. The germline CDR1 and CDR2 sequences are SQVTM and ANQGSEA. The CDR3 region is CSVGDYEQYF. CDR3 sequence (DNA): TGCAGCGTTGGGGATTACGAGCAGTACTTC.

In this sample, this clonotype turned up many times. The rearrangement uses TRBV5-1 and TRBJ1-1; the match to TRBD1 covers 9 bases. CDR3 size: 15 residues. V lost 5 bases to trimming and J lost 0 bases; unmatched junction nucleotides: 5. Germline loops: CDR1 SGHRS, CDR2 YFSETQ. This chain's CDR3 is CASRAGTGLNTEAFF. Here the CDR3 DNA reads TGCGCCAGCAGGGCCGGGACAGGGCTGAACACTGAAGCTTTCTTT.

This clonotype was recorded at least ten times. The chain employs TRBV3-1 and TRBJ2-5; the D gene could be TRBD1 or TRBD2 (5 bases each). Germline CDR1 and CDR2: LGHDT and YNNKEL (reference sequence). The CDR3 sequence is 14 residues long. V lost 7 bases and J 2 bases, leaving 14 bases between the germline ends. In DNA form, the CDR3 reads TGTGCCAGCATGCGAGGGGCAATACAAGAGACCCAGTACTTC. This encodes CASMRGAIQETQYF.

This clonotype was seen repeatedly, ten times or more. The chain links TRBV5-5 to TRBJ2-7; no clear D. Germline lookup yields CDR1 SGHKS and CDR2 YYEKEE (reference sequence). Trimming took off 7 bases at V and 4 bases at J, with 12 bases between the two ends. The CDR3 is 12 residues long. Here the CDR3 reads CASSNTGYEQYF. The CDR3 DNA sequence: TGTGCCAGCTCTAACACGGGTTACGAGCAGTACTTC.

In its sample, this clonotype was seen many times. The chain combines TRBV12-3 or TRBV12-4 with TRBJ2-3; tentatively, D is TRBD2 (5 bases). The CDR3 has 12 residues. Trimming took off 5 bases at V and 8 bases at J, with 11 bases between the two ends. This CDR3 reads CASSLSAGTQYF. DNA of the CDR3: TGTGCCAGCAGTCTTTCCGCGGGTACGCAGTATTTT.

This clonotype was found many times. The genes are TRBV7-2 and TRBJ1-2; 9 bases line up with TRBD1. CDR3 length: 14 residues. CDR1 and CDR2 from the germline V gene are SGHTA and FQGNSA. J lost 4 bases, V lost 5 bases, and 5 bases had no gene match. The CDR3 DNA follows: TGTGCCAGCAGCCGGGCACAGGGGGCCTATGGCTACACCTTC. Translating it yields CASSRAQGAYGYTF. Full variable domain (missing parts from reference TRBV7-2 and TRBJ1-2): GAGVSQSPSNKVTEKGKDVELRCDPISGHTALYWYRQSLGQGLEFLIYFQGNSAPDKSGLPSDRFSAERTGGSVSTLTIQRTQQEDSAVYLCASSRAQGAYGYTFGSGTRLTVV.

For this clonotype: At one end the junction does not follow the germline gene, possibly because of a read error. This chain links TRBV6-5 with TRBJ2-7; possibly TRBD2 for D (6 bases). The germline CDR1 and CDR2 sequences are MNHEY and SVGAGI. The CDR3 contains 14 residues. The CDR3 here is CTSSNPLADYEQYF. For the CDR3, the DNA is TGTACCAGCAGTAACCCACTAGCAGACTACGAGCAGTACTTC.

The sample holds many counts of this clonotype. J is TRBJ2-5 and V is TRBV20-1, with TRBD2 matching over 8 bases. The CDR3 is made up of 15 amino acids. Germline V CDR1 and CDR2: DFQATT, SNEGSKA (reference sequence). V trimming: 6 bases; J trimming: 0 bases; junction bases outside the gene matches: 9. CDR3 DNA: TGCAGTGCCGGGAGGGATAAGGGGTACCAAGAGACCCAGTACTTC. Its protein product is CSAGRDKGYQETQYF.

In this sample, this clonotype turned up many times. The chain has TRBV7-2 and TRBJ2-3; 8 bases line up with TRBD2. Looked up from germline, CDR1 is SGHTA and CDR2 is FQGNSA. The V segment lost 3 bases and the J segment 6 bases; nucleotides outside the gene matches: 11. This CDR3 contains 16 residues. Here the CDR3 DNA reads TGTGCCAGCAGCTTCAACGGGCGGGGGGTATGGGATACGCAGTATTTT. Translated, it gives CASSFNGRGVWDTQYF.

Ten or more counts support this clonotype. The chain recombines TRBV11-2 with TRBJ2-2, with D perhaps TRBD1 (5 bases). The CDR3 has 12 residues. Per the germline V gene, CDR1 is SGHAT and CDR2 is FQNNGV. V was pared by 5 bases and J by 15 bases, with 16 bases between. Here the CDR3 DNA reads TGTGCCAGCAGCCCAGACAGCGTGACGGTGTTTTTT. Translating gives CASSPDSVTVFF.

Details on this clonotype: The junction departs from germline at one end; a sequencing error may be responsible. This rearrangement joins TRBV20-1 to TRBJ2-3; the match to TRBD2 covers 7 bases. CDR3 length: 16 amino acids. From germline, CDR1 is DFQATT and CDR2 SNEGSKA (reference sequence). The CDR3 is CSAIGLVPTSLDTQYF. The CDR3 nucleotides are TGTAGTGCCATCGGACTAGTCCCAACTTCACTAGATACGCAGTATTTT.